The entry that follows covers one TCR beta chain sequence. The same CDR3 also results from other DNA sequences found in this sample. Methods used by the authors: Reference gene primers were amplified, and this amplification served to estimate nucleated cell counts. Generated by immunoSEQ multiplex PCR, the TCRdb table keeps only in-frame clones and is missing some. V and J calls and clone size are as listed in that table; D and trimming were resolved from the DNA. The sample yields 300,000 to 450,000 clones, about nine tenths seen once. The sample originates from a study of blood T cell repertoires in COVID-19. Study-wide background: Sites in the United States, Italy and Spain provided acute and convalescent COVID-19 samples.

Participants spanned ages roughly 18 to 90 years and resided in about two dozen US areas. Each exposed participant met a COVID-19 case in the 2 weeks preceding study entry. With V trimmed by 5 bases and J by 5 bases, 4 bases remained unmatched. Germline V gives CDR1 MNHEY, CDR2 SMNVEV (reference sequence). The CDR3 is 14 amino acids. This sequence originates from a woman under 40 who had been exposed to COVID-19. The J gene is TRBJ1-2, the V gene TRBV27; TRBD1 matches at 11 bases. The source material was PBMCs or T cells enriched from blood (not recorded which). This chain's CDR3 is CASSTGQGAYGYTF. CDR3 DNA sequence: TGTGCCAGCAGTACCGGACAGGGGGCGTATGGCTACACCTTC.